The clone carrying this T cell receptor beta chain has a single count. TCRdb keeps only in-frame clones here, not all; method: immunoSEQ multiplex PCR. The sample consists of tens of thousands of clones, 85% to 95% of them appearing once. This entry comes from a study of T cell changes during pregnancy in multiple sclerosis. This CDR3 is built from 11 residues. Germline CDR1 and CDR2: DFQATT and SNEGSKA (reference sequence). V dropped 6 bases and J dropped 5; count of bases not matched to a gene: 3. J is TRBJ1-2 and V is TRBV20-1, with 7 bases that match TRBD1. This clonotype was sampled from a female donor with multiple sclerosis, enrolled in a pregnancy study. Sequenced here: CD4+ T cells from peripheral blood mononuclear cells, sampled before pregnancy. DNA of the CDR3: TGCAGTGCCGGGACAGCTTATGGCTACACCTTC. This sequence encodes CSAGTAYGYTF.